This record looks at one TCR beta chain sequence and its context. Its antigen is still unknown. The record originates from a study of T-cell memory formation after mild COVID-19. For the study at large: Each donor largely had its own TCR clusters.

Each CDR3 protein gets one entry after TCRdb re-called the 5' RACE reads with MiXCR. The sample records around 250,000 distinct CDR3 sequences, about a sixth being singletons. Study-wide findings and caveats: For second-wave clones that peaked at day 37, SARS-CoV-2 specificity went unverified. Later expanders leaned CD4+, whereas day 15 to 85 contracting clones were balanced CD4/CD8.

The V end was cut by 4 bases, the J end by 0 bases, with 7 bases between. CDR3 length: 15 residues. Germline V lookup: CDR1 LGHNA, CDR2 YSLEER. This TCR was sampled from a man between 18 and 35 years old who had mild COVID-19 (a few samples of this study predate the infection). Cell type and time point are not known. Sequenced sample: PBMCs or a T cell subset sorted from them (not recorded which). The chain carries TRBV4-3 and TRBJ2-6; no firm D call. Written as DNA, the CDR3 is TGCGCCAGCAGCCTAACGCCCTCTGGGGCCAACGTCCTGACTTTC. As protein: CASSLTPSGANVLTF.